A selection of T cell receptor beta chains follows, all from one sample in a study of shared clonotypes between healthy human individuals. TCRdb's copy holds only in-frame clones and misses some; the assay was immunoSEQ multiplex PCR. Of 2 million to 2.5 million clones in the sample, 85% to 95% were seen once. The sequencing input was naive CD8+ T cells sorted from blood. Receptors were obtained from a man aged 18 to 30 in good health. Both conserved end residues are part of each CDR3. D genes are given only for firm matches. Expanded clones get a size class; other rows say once, few or many, or leave the size out.

D: TRBD1
V: TRBV19
size: .
J: TRBJ2-7
CDR3: CASSMKQGNEQYF
DNA: TGTGCCAGTAGTATGAAACAGGGGAACGAGCAGTACTTC

D: TRBD1
V: TRBV28
size: .
J: TRBJ1-1
CDR3: CASRPGQGIPLNTEAFF
DNA: TGTGCCAGCAGGCCGGGACAGGGGATTCCCTTGAACACTGAAGCTTTCTTT

D: TRBD2
V: TRBV27
size: .
J: TRBJ2-7
CDR3: CASSFHGLAFEQYF
DNA: TGTGCCAGCAGTTTCCACGGACTAGCGTTCGAGCAGTACTTC

D: .
V: TRBV7-9
size: once
J: TRBJ2-5
CDR3: CASSLGGRNQETQYF
DNA: TGTGCCAGCAGCTTAGGGGGACGGAACCAAGAGACCCAGTACTTC

D: .
V: TRBV6-1
size: .
J: TRBJ2-2
CDR3: CASSLTNTGELFF
DNA: TGTGCCAGCAGTCTCACGAACACCGGGGAGCTGTTTTTT

D: .
V: TRBV10-1
size: .
J: TRBJ2-3
CDR3: CASSQAGWTDTQYF
DNA: TGCGCCAGCTCCCAGGCAGGGTGGACAGATACGCAGTATTTT

D: .
V: TRBV19
size: .
J: TRBJ2-3
CDR3: CASSIRGTDTQYF
DNA: TGTGCCAGTAGTATAAGGGGCACAGATACGCAGTATTTT

D: TRBD1
V: TRBV5-4
size: .
J: TRBJ2-7
CDR3: CASSPNRDREFHEQYF
DNA: TGTGCCAGCAGCCCCAACCGGGACAGGGAATTCCACGAGCAGTACTTC

D: TRBD2
V: TRBV19
size: .
J: TRBJ2-7
CDR3: CASSISLADDSYEQYF
DNA: TGTGCCAGTAGTATCTCCCTAGCGGATGACTCCTACGAGCAGTACTTC

D: .
V: TRBV30
size: .
J: TRBJ1-1
CDR3: CAWDLEGTEAFF
DNA: TGTGCCTGGGATCTAGAAGGCACTGAAGCTTTCTTT

D: TRBD2
V: TRBV13
size: .
J: TRBJ2-5
CDR3: CASSAASGGQETQYF
DNA: TGTGCCAGCAGCGCCGCTAGCGGGGGACAAGAGACCCAGTACTTC

D: .
V: TRBV4-1
size: .
J: TRBJ2-1
CDR3: CASSQEWGLNYNEQFF
DNA: TGCGCCAGCAGCCAAGAATGGGGACTGAACTACAATGAGCAGTTCTTC

D: .
V: TRBV5-6
size: .
J: TRBJ1-2
CDR3: CASSLGFVSGADGYTF
DNA: TGTGCCAGCAGCTTGGGTTTCGTGAGTGGGGCAGATGGCTACACCTTC

D: .
V: TRBV7-9
size: .
J: TRBJ2-5
CDR3: CASSLDNSLAETQYF
DNA: TGTGCCAGCAGCTTAGACAACAGCCTAGCAGAGACCCAGTACTTC

D: TRBD2
V: TRBV5-4
size: .
J: TRBJ2-1
CDR3: CASTDTGTIISSYNEQFF
DNA: TGTGCCAGCACCGATACCGGGACTATTATCAGCTCCTACAATGAGCAGTTCTTC

D: .
V: TRBV7-9
size: .
J: TRBJ1-1
CDR3: CASSFMALEAFF
DNA: TGTGCCAGCAGCTTTATGGCACTTGAAGCTTTCTTT

D: .
V: TRBV14
size: .
J: TRBJ1-2
CDR3: CASSQAELYGYTF
DNA: TGTGCCAGCAGCCAAGCTGAGCTCTATGGCTACACCTTC

D: .
V: TRBV9
size: .
J: TRBJ2-1
CDR3: CASSVATQAGYEQFF
DNA: TGTGCCAGCAGCGTAGCTACTCAGGCAGGGTATGAGCAGTTCTTC

D: .
V: TRBV28
size: .
J: TRBJ1-5
CDR3: CASSVENQPQHF
DNA: TGTGCCAGCAGCGTGGAAAATCAGCCCCAGCATTTT

D: .
V: TRBV5-6
size: once
J: TRBJ2-7
CDR3: CASTSGSSYEQYF
DNA: TGTGCCAGCACCAGCGGTAGCTCCTACGAGCAGTACTTC

D: .
V: TRBV27
size: .
J: TRBJ2-7
CDR3: CASSLHDLREQYF
DNA: TGTGCCAGCAGTTTACACGACTTGAGGGAGCAGTACTTC

D: .
V: TRBV28
size: .
J: TRBJ2-7
CDR3: CASTARYLQDYEQYF
DNA: TGTGCCAGCACCGCTAGATACCTCCAAGACTACGAGCAGTACTTC

D: .
V: TRBV7-9
size: .
J: TRBJ1-5
CDR3: CASSLAGRNQPQHF
DNA: TGTGCCAGCAGCTTAGCGGGTAGGAATCAGCCCCAGCATTTT

D: TRBD1
V: TRBV5-1
size: .
J: TRBJ2-7
CDR3: CASSHGQGAYEQYF
DNA: TGCGCCAGCAGCCATGGACAGGGGGCCTACGAGCAGTACTTC

D: .
V: TRBV6-5
size: .
J: TRBJ2-5
CDR3: CASSYSWGEETQYF
DNA: TGTGCCAGCAGTTACTCATGGGGAGAAGAGACCCAGTACTTC

D: .
V: TRBV2
size: .
J: TRBJ2-2
CDR3: CASSDFGGELFF
DNA: TGTGCCAGCAGTGATTTTGGTGGGGAGCTGTTTTTT

D: TRBD1
V: TRBV29-1
size: .
J: TRBJ2-7
CDR3: CSGLGTEYEQYF
DNA: TGCAGCGGACTGGGGACAGAGTACGAGCAGTACTTC

D: TRBD2
V: TRBV5-6
size: .
J: TRBJ2-2
CDR3: CASRLAGTNTGELFF
DNA: TGTGCCAGCAGGCTAGCGGGTACGAACACCGGGGAGCTGTTTTTT

D: TRBD1
V: TRBV28
size: .
J: TRBJ1-1
CDR3: CASSLWGQGPTEAFF
DNA: TGTGCCAGCAGTTTATGGGGACAGGGCCCCACTGAAGCTTTCTTT

D: .
V: TRBV19
size: .
J: TRBJ2-7
CDR3: CASSIALRGNEQYF
DNA: TGTGCCAGTAGTATAGCCTTAAGAGGCAACGAGCAGTACTTC

D: .
V: TRBV10-3
size: .
J: TRBJ2-7
CDR3: CAIGAGAGGEQYF
DNA: TGTGCCATCGGGGCAGGGGCCGGGGGCGAGCAGTACTTC

D: .
V: TRBV6-6
size: .
J: TRBJ2-7
CDR3: CASSYGEAGPYEQYF
DNA: TGTGCCAGCAGTTACGGCGAGGCGGGACCCTACGAGCAGTACTTC

D: .
V: TRBV9
size: .
J: TRBJ1-1
CDR3: CASSVGQGIMNTEAFF
DNA: TGTGCCAGCAGCGTAGGTCAGGGGATCATGAACACTGAAGCTTTCTTT

D: .
V: TRBV28
size: .
J: TRBJ2-5
CDR3: CASSSTEYQETQYF
DNA: TGTGCCAGCAGTTCTACAGAGTACCAAGAGACCCAGTACTTC

D: .
V: TRBV6-5
size: .
J: TRBJ2-7
CDR3: CASSYSVGVRPYEQYF
DNA: TGTGCCAGCAGTTACTCGGTAGGGGTTAGACCCTACGAGCAGTACTTC

D: TRBD1
V: TRBV7-3
size: .
J: TRBJ1-1
CDR3: CASSSPTPGQGVSEAFF
DNA: TGTGCCAGCAGCTCCCCGACGCCGGGACAGGGGGTTTCTGAAGCTTTCTTT

D: TRBD1
V: TRBV5-1
size: .
J: TRBJ2-2
CDR3: CASSIGQGTGELFF
DNA: TGCGCCAGCAGCATTGGACAGGGGACCGGGGAGCTGTTTTTT

D: TRBD2
V: TRBV27
size: once
J: TRBJ2-1
CDR3: CASSLSGGAGNEQFF
DNA: TGTGCCAGCAGTTTATCCGGGGGGGCTGGCAATGAGCAGTTCTTC

D: TRBD1
V: TRBV7-9
size: .
J: TRBJ2-1
CDR3: CASSLVSSGGLGEQFF
DNA: TGTGCCAGCAGCTTAGTAAGTTCAGGGGGATTAGGAGAGCAGTTCTTC

D: TRBD1
V: TRBV12-5
size: .
J: TRBJ1-5
CDR3: CASGLGTGTGQPQHF
DNA: TGTGCTAGTGGTTTGGGGACAGGGACGGGGCAGCCCCAGCATTTT

D: .
V: TRBV6-1
size: .
J: TRBJ2-7
CDR3: CASSEGGSTYEQYF
DNA: TGTGCCAGCAGTGAAGGTGGCAGCACCTACGAGCAGTACTTC

D: .
V: TRBV7-2
size: .
J: TRBJ1-3
CDR3: CASSADTGRNTIYF
DNA: TGTGCCAGCAGCGCCGATACTGGTCGAAACACCATATATTTT

D: TRBD1
V: TRBV27
size: .
J: TRBJ1-1
CDR3: CASSSGTGVGTEAFF
DNA: TGTGCCAGCAGTTCCGGGACAGGGGTTGGGACTGAAGCTTTCTTT

D: TRBD1
V: TRBV6-6
size: .
J: TRBJ1-3
CDR3: CASSPYRQGLGNTIYF
DNA: TGTGCCAGCAGTCCTTATCGACAGGGTCTAGGAAACACCATATATTTT

D: .
V: TRBV1
size: .
J: TRBJ1-5
CDR3: CTSSQERGYSNQPQHF
DNA: TGCACCAGCAGCCAAGAAAGAGGATATAGCAATCAGCCCCAGCATTTT

D: .
V: TRBV4-1
size: .
J: TRBJ2-7
CDR3: CASSLGTLAAYEQYF
DNA: TGCGCCAGCAGCCTCGGGACTCTTGCAGCCTACGAGCAGTACTTC

D: TRBD2
V: TRBV2
size: .
J: TRBJ2-7
CDR3: CASRPGTSGTRGDEQYF
DNA: TGTGCCAGCAGACCCGGGACTAGCGGGACGAGGGGGGACGAGCAGTACTTC

D: .
V: TRBV18
size: .
J: TRBJ2-7
CDR3: CASSSGAEAYEQYF
DNA: TGTGCCAGCTCTAGCGGAGCGGAAGCCTACGAGCAGTACTTC

D: .
V: TRBV5-1
size: .
J: TRBJ2-2
CDR3: CASSYLDGNTGELFF
DNA: TGCGCCAGCAGCTACCTCGACGGGAACACCGGGGAGCTGTTTTTT

D: .
V: TRBV21-1
size: once
J: TRBJ1-3
CDR3: CASSKEGYVSGNTIYF
DNA: TGTGCCAGCAGCAAAGAGGGTTACGTCTCTGGAAACACCATATATTTT

D: .
V: TRBV6-1
size: .
J: TRBJ1-2
CDR3: CASSEWGRDYGYTF
DNA: TGTGCCAGCAGTGAATGGGGCAGGGACTATGGCTACACCTTC

D: .
V: TRBV28
size: .
J: TRBJ1-1
CDR3: CASSLSGATGTEAFF
DNA: TGTGCCAGCAGTTTATCAGGGGCCACGGGGACTGAAGCTTTCTTT

D: TRBD2
V: TRBV7-8
size: once
J: TRBJ2-2
CDR3: CASTDLGLAVSTGELFF
DNA: TGTGCCAGCACTGACCTAGGACTAGCGGTCTCCACCGGGGAGCTGTTTTTT

D: TRBD1
V: TRBV13
size: .
J: TRBJ2-7
CDR3: CASSTRQGGSYEQYF
DNA: TGTGCCAGCAGCACGCGACAGGGGGGCTCCTACGAGCAGTACTTC

D: .
V: TRBV4-1
size: once
J: TRBJ1-3
CDR3: CASSQSGGGGNTIYF
DNA: TGCGCCAGCAGCCAATCGGGGGGAGGTGGAAACACCATATATTTT

D: .
V: TRBV30
size: .
J: TRBJ1-6
CDR3: CAWGGPGKSPLHF
DNA: TGTGCCTGGGGGGGACCAGGTAAATCACCCCTCCACTTT

D: TRBD1
V: TRBV28
size: .
J: TRBJ1-5
CDR3: CASSFSQGAAVYSNQPQHF
DNA: TGTGCCAGCAGTTTCTCTCAGGGGGCGGCTGTTTATAGCAATCAGCCCCAGCATTTT

D: .
V: TRBV6-6
size: once
J: TRBJ2-3
CDR3: CASHEMINTDTQYF
DNA: TGTGCCAGCCACGAAATGATAAACACAGATACGCAGTATTTT